This is a list of T cell receptor beta chains from one sample in a study of patients and donors after allogeneic stem cell transplantation. TCRdb ran MiXCR on the RT-PCR reads and lists one entry per CDR3 protein. The data show over 350,000 distinct CDR3 sequences, 16% seen once. Sequenced input: blood, either unsorted or a sorted T cell fraction (not recorded which). The receptors here all came from a human donor who was either an allogeneic HSCT recipient or a stem cell or donor lymphocyte infusion donor (not recorded which). It is not recorded whose cells these are; they may come from a transplant donor. Each CDR3 is given with its conserved first and last residue. A D gene is named only where the DNA matches it firmly. Part of the rows lack a size; the others show once, few, many or a class for expanded clones.

j_gene	d_gene	len	abundance	v_gene	CDR3aa	CDR3nt
TRBJ2-7	NA	12	NA	TRBV20-1	CSENEGAYEQYF	TGCAGTGAGAATGAAGGTGCCTACGAGCAGTACTTC
TRBJ2-5	NA	11	few	TRBV20-1	CSGEFQETQYF	TGCAGTGGGGAGTTCCAAGAGACCCAGTACTTC
TRBJ2-2	TRBD2	14	NA	TRBV10-3	CAIRVAGNAGELFF	TGTGCCATCAGGGTAGCGGGAAATGCCGGGGAGCTGTTTTTT
TRBJ2-2	NA	15	many	TRBV6-1	CASTYTGPNTGELFF	TGTGCCAGCACCTACACGGGACCTAACACCGGGGAGCTGTTTTTT
TRBJ2-1	TRBD2	14	few	TRBV20-1	CSAPTSGTYNEQFF	TGCAGTGCGCCCACTAGCGGGACCTACAATGAGCAGTTCTTC
TRBJ1-1	TRBD1	15	NA	TRBV19	CASRTPGQGGAEAFF	TGTGCCAGTAGGACACCCGGACAGGGAGGGGCTGAAGCTTTCTTT
TRBJ1-5	NA	15	few	TRBV4-2	CASSQQVVGSQPQHF	TGTGCCAGCAGCCAACAGGTCGTGGGGAGTCAGCCCCAGCATTTT
TRBJ2-1	NA	16	few	TRBV27	CASSWTGTPHYNEQFF	TGTGCCAGCAGCTGGACCGGGACTCCCCACTACAATGAGCAGTTCTTC
TRBJ2-1	NA	16	many	TRBV9	CASSVGGFGAYNEQFF	TGTGCCAGCAGCGTAGGAGGATTTGGGGCCTACAATGAGCAGTTCTTC
TRBJ2-1	NA	13	NA	TRBV9	CASSALLGSEQFF	TGTGCCAGCAGCGCCCTCCTTGGGAGTGAGCAGTTCTTC
TRBJ1-2	NA	18	few	TRBV15	CATSRDWFVEENSYGYTF	TGTGCCACCAGCAGAGATTGGTTCGTGGAGGAGAATAGCTATGGCTACACCTTC
TRBJ1-6	NA	16	few	TRBV16	CASSPLILSYNSPLHF	TGTGCCAGCAGCCCTCTAATCCTCTCCTATAATTCACCCCTCCACTTT
TRBJ2-1	TRBD1	15	NA	TRBV9	CASSSTGGASNEQFF	TGTGCCAGCAGCTCAACAGGGGGCGCGAGCAATGAGCAGTTCTTC
TRBJ2-1	NA	13	NA	TRBV5-4	CASSPPGDNEQFF	TGTGCCAGCAGCCCGCCTGGGGACAATGAGCAGTTCTTC
TRBJ2-1	NA	13	many	TRBV5-1	CASSFGTLNEQFF	TGCGCCAGCAGCTTCGGGACCTTAAATGAGCAGTTCTTC
TRBJ1-1	NA	15	few	TRBV7-6	CASSFVQGTGTEAFF	TGTGCCAGCAGCTTCGTCCAGGGGACGGGGACTGAAGCTTTCTTT
TRBJ1-2	NA	14	few	TRBV7-9	CASSFRFANYGYTF	TGTGCCAGCAGCTTTAGGTTTGCTAACTATGGCTACACCTTC
TRBJ1-3	NA	15	once	TRBV27	CASSASGSSGNTIYF	TGTGCCAGCAGTGCGTCGGGGAGCTCTGGAAACACCATATATTTT
TRBJ2-7	NA	17	few	TRBV15	CATSRSDSVKSSYEQYF	TGTGCCACCAGCAGATCGGATAGCGTGAAGAGCTCCTACGAGCAGTACTTC
TRBJ2-5	TRBD1	14	few	TRBV5-1	CASSWGQAQETQYF	TGCGCCAGCAGCTGGGGACAGGCTCAAGAGACCCAGTACTTC
TRBJ1-2	TRBD1	13	NA	TRBV15	CATSRGDRGGYTF	TGTGCCACCAGCAGAGGGGACAGGGGGGGCTACACCTTC
TRBJ2-7	TRBD1	15	NA	TRBV24-1	CATSDRTGGSYEQYF	TGTGCCACCAGTGACCGGACAGGGGGATCCTACGAGCAGTACTTC
TRBJ1-1	NA	16	NA	TRBV4-2	CASSQESWGWGTEAFF	TGTGCCAGCAGCCAAGAATCGTGGGGCTGGGGCACTGAAGCTTTCTTT
TRBJ2-7	NA	15	many	TRBV10-3	CAISESTGRAHEQYF	TGTGCCATCAGTGAGTCGACTGGCCGTGCCCACGAGCAGTACTTC
TRBJ2-7	TRBD1	15	NA	TRBV5-5	CASSYRDRDYYEQYF	TGTGCCAGCAGCTACCGGGACAGGGACTACTACGAGCAGTACTTC
TRBJ2-1	NA	13	many	TRBV5-1	CASSLGASLEQFF	TGCGCCAGCAGCTTGGGTGCCTCGCTTGAGCAGTTCTTC
TRBJ1-1	NA	14	NA	TRBV18	CASSGTRAGSEAFF	TGTGCCAGCTCAGGCACCCGGGCGGGGTCCGAAGCTTTCTTT
TRBJ2-3	NA	15	few	TRBV28	CASSFRDPRGDTQYF	TGTGCCAGCAGTTTTCGCGATCCCCGGGGGGATACGCAGTATTTT
TRBJ1-1	NA	17	NA	TRBV4-1	CASSRPSSWTKPGKAFF	TGCGCCAGCAGCCGACCTAGCTCCTGGACAAAACCAGGGAAAGCTTTCTTT
TRBJ2-3	NA	14	NA	TRBV7-2	CASSFQAFTDTQYF	TGTGCCAGCAGCTTTCAAGCCTTCACAGATACGCAGTATTTT
TRBJ2-7	TRBD2	12	NA	TRBV20-1	CSAGASGYEQYF	TGCAGTGCTGGGGCTAGCGGATACGAGCAGTACTTC
TRBJ1-1	NA	16	NA	TRBV5-1	CASSLRIPNLNTEAFF	TGCGCCAGCAGCTTGCGGATTCCAAATCTGAACACTGAAGCTTTCTTT
TRBJ2-1	NA	15	NA	TRBV29-1	CSVEGGASSYNEQFF	TGCAGCGTTGAGGGGGGGGCCAGCTCCTACAATGAGCAGTTCTTC
TRBJ2-2	NA	16	NA	TRBV7-3	CASSPDSSKASGELFF	TGTGCCAGCAGCCCAGACTCTTCAAAGGCGTCCGGGGAGCTGTTTTTT
TRBJ1-5	NA	13	few	TRBV2	CASSGERNQPQHF	TGTGCCAGCAGTGGGGAAAGGAATCAGCCCCAGCATTTT
TRBJ2-1	NA	13	few	TRBV11-3	CASSTNRAGEQFF	TGTGCCAGCAGCACGAACAGGGCAGGGGAGCAGTTCTTC
TRBJ1-2	NA	15	NA	TRBV9	CASSPNPTVAYGYTF	TGTGCCAGCAGCCCCAATCCGACAGTAGCCTATGGCTACACCTTC
TRBJ2-1	TRBD2	18	few	TRBV25-1	CASSDTSGRVGKYNEQFF	TGTGCCAGCAGTGATACCAGCGGGAGAGTGGGGAAGTACAATGAGCAGTTCTTC
TRBJ1-6	NA	15	NA	TRBV30	CAWRGREFEYSPLHF	TGTGCCTGGAGGGGCAGGGAGTTTGAGTATTCACCCCTCCACTTT
TRBJ2-5	TRBD2	16	NA	TRBV9	CASSVDTSGGMETQYF	TGTGCCAGCAGCGTAGATACTAGCGGGGGGATGGAGACCCAGTACTTC
TRBJ2-2	NA	14	many	TRBV10-2	CASRKLGATEELFF	TGCGCCAGCAGAAAACTAGGAGCCACCGAGGAGCTGTTTTTT
TRBJ2-7	NA	14	NA	TRBV4-3	CASSQDPASYEQYF	TGCGCCAGCAGCCAAGATCCAGCCTCCTACGAGCAGTACTTC
TRBJ1-2	NA	15	NA	TRBV20-1	CSAPRRGRVIYCYTF	TGCAGTGCCCCCCGGCGGGGGCGCGTTATTTATTGCTACACCTTC
TRBJ2-1	NA	12	NA	TRBV20-1	CSAIIHQDEQFF	TGCAGTGCTATTATACATCAGGATGAGCAGTTCTTC
TRBJ1-2	TRBD1	15	NA	TRBV7-3	CASSSTGSMGDGYTF	TGTGCCAGCAGCTCGACAGGGAGCATGGGCGATGGCTACACCTTC
TRBJ1-1	NA	12	NA	TRBV20-1	CSASRTNTEAFF	TGCAGTGCTAGCCGGACGAACACTGAAGCTTTCTTT
TRBJ1-4	NA	12	few	TRBV4-1	CASRQPNEKLFF	TGCGCCAGCAGACAACCTAATGAAAAACTGTTTTTT
TRBJ2-3	TRBD2	15	NA	TRBV5-6	CASSPSGGGPDTQYF	TGTGCCAGCAGCCCTAGCGGGGGGGGCCCAGATACGCAGTATTTT
TRBJ2-3	TRBD2	16	NA	TRBV9	CASSVRASGFTDTQYF	TGTGCCAGCAGCGTACGGGCTAGCGGGTTCACAGATACGCAGTATTTT
TRBJ2-3	NA	15	few	TRBV2	CASSEAVIGTDTQYF	TGTGCCAGCAGTGAAGCGGTTATTGGCACAGATACGCAGTATTTT
TRBJ1-5	TRBD1	16	NA	TRBV6-1	CASRAGTGDGNQPQHF	TGTGCCAGCAGGGCCGGGACAGGGGACGGCAATCAGCCCCAGCATTTT